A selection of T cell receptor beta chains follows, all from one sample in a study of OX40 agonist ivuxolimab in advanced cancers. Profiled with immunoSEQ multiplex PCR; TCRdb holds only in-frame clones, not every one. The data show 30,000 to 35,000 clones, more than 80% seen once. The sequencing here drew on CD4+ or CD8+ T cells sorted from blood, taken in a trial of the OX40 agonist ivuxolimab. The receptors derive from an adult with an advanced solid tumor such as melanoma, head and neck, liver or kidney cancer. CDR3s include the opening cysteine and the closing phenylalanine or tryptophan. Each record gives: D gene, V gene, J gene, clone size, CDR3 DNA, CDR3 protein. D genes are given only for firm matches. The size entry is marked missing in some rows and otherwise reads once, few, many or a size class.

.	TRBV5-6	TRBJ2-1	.	TGTGCCAGCAGCTTGACAGGCTCCTACAATGAGCAGTTCTTC	CASSLTGSYNEQFF
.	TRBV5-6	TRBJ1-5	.	TGTGCCAGCAGCTTTGGCAGGACCCGCAATCAGCCCCAGCATTTT	CASSFGRTRNQPQHF
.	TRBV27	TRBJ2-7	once	TGTGCCAGCACACTAAGAGGGGGCTACGAGCAGTACTTC	CASTLRGGYEQYF
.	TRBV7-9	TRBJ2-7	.	TGTGCCAGCAGCCCAGAGTTCTCCTACGAGCAGTACTTC	CASSPEFSYEQYF
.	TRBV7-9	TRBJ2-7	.	TGTGCCAGCAGCTCCCCAACCTACGAGCAGTACTTC	CASSSPTYEQYF
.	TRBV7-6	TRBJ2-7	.	TGTGCCAGCAGCTTAGGGCAGGTGCTTACCTACGAGCAGTACTTC	CASSLGQVLTYEQYF
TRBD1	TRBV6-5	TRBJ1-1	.	TGTGCCAGCAGCTTTGGACAGGGGAACACTGAAGCTTTCTTT	CASSFGQGNTEAFF
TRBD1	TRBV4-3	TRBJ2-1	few	TGCGCCAGCAGCGGTACAGGGGGCGACTACAATGAGCAGTTCTTC	CASSGTGGDYNEQFF
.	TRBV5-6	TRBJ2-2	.	TGTGCCAGCAGCTTGGGCCTCGGTCCCGGGGAGCTGTTTTTT	CASSLGLGPGELFF
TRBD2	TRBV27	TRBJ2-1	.	TGTGCCAGCAGTTTCTTAGCGGGAGCGGGAGGTGAGCAGTTCTTC	CASSFLAGAGGEQFF
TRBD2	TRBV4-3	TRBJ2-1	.	TGCGCCAGCAGCCAGAACCGAGCGGGGAGCTCCTACAATGAGCAGTTCTTC	CASSQNRAGSSYNEQFF
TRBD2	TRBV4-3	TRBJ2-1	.	TGCGCCAGCAGGGACGGGAGGAAGCAGTTCTTC	CASRDGRKQFF
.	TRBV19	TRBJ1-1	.	TGTGCCAGTAGAAAAGTGAACACTGAAGCTTTCTTT	CASRKVNTEAFF
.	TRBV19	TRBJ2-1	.	TGTGCCAGTAGTACCGGGGCAGGGCCCTACAATGAGCAGTTCTTC	CASSTGAGPYNEQFF
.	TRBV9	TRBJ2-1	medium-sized	TGTGCCAGCAGCGTAAGGGGCGGGATCTCCTACAATGAGCAGTTCTTC	CASSVRGGISYNEQFF
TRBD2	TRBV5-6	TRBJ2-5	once	TGTGCCAGCAGCTTGGTCGAGGCGGGAGTAGAGACCCAGTACTTC	CASSLVEAGVETQYF
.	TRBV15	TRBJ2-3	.	TGTGCCACCAGCAGACCTGGGGAGGGGGCGAGCACAGATACGCAGTATTTT	CATSRPGEGASTDTQYF
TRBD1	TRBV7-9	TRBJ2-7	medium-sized	TGTGCCAGCAGTTCCGACAGGGACTCCTACGAGCAGTACTTC	CASSSDRDSYEQYF
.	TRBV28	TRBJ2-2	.	TGTGCCAGCAGTTCTCCCCTTAGGTTAGGGACACAAGTTAACACCGGGGAGCTGTTTTTT	CASSSPLRLGTQVNTGELFF
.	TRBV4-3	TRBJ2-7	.	TGCGCCAGCAGCCAAGTGGCAAGGGCCGCCTACGAGCAGTACTTC	CASSQVARAAYEQYF
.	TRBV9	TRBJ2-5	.	TGTGCCAGCAGCGCCAGCCAAGAGACCCAGTACTTC	CASSASQETQYF
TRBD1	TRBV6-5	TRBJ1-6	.	TGTGCCAGCAGCCACAGGGACAGCTATAATTCACCCCTCCACTTT	CASSHRDSYNSPLHF
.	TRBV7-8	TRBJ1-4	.	TGTGCCAGCAGCTTAGAACTCCGATTTGGTGGGTTCCTAGGTGAAAAACTGTTTTTT	CASSLELRFGGFLGEKLFF
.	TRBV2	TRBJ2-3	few	TGTGCCAGCAGTGGACGGGGAGGCGCAGATACGCAGTATTTT	CASSGRGGADTQYF
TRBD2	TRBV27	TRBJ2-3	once	TGTGCCAGCAGTTTAAGGTTCCCTAGTAGCGGGGCTTGGTCCACAGATACGCAGTATTTT	CASSLRFPSSGAWSTDTQYF
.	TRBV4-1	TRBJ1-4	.	TGCGCCAGCAGCCAAGGTCCGGCGAATGAAAAACTGTTTTTT	CASSQGPANEKLFF
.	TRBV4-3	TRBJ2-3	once	TGCGCCAGCAGCCAAGGGGCAGGGCAGGTTACAGATACGCAGTATTTT	CASSQGAGQVTDTQYF
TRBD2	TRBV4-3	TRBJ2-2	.	TGCGCCAGCAGCCAATTGGGACTAGCGGGACCCGGGGAGCTGTTTTTT	CASSQLGLAGPGELFF
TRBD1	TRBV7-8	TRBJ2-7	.	TGTGCCAGCAGCCTCCGGACAGGGGTCTCCTACGAGCAGTACTTC	CASSLRTGVSYEQYF
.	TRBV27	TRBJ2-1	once	TGTGCCAGCAGTTTTGGGGAATACAATGAGCAGTTCTTC	CASSFGEYNEQFF
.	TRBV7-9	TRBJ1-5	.	TGTGCCAGCAGCTTGAGTACAGGGAATCAGCCCCAGCATTTT	CASSLSTGNQPQHF
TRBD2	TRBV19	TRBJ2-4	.	TGTGCCAGTACCCCGTTATCGGGGGGAAAAAACATTCAGTACTTC	CASTPLSGGKNIQYF
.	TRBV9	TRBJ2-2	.	TGTGCCAGCAGCGCCCGGGGTGGGGAGGCCGGGGAGCTGTTTTTT	CASSARGGEAGELFF
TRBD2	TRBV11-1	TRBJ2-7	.	TGTGCCAGCAGCTTAGGGGGGGGCTCCTACGAGCAGTACTTC	CASSLGGGSYEQYF
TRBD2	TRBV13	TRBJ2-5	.	TGTGCCAGCAGCTCCGGCCCTAGCGGGGGAGAGACCCAGTACTTC	CASSSGPSGGETQYF
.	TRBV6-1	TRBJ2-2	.	TGTGCCAGCAGTGAATCGAGACCGGGCACCGGGGAGCTGTTTTTT	CASSESRPGTGELFF
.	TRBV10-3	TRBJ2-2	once	TGTGCCATCAGTGAGGACGACACCGGGGAGCTGTTTTTT	CAISEDDTGELFF
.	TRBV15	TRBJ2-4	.	TGTGCCACCAGCAGCCCCGGGGGTTTAGCCAAAAACATTCAGTACTTC	CATSSPGGLAKNIQYF
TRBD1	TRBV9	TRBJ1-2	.	TGTGCCAGCAGCGTAACAGGGGGCCCTAACTATGGCTACACCTTC	CASSVTGGPNYGYTF
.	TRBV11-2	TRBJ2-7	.	TGTGCCAGCAGCTTCGAAAGGGGGGCAGGTGAGCAGTACTTC	CASSFERGAGEQYF
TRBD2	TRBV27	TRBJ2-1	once	TGTGCCAGCAGTCCCTTGGGGACTACCTACAATGAGCAGTTCTTC	CASSPLGTTYNEQFF
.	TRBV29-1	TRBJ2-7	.	TGCAGCGTTGGTTGGATCCCCTACGAGCAGTACTTC	CSVGWIPYEQYF
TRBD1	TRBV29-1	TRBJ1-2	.	TGCAGCGTGAGTCTACAGGGGGCGAGTTCTGGCTACACCTTC	CSVSLQGASSGYTF
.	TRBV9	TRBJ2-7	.	TGTGCCAGCTCGGGGTCTCGACCCTACGAGCAGTACTTC	CASSGSRPYEQYF
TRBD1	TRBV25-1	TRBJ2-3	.	TGTGCCAGCAGTACCCGGGACAGGGAGCCAGATACGCAGTATTTT	CASSTRDREPDTQYF
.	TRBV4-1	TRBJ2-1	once	TGCGCCAGCAGCCAAGTATGGGCGTCCTACAATGAGCAGTTCTTC	CASSQVWASYNEQFF
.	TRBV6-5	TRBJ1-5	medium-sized	TGTGCCACCCGACACCGTGGGGGTATCAATCAGCCCCAGCATTTT	CATRHRGGINQPQHF
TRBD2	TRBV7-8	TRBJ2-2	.	TGTGCCAGCAGCCGGTCCGGGAGGGCCTTTGACACCGGGGAGCTGTTTTTT	CASSRSGRAFDTGELFF
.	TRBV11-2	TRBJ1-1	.	TGTGCCAGCAGCTTCTCGACATTGGGGAACACTGAAGCTTTCTTT	CASSFSTLGNTEAFF
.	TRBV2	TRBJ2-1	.	TGTGCCAGCAGTGAGTATAATTCCTACAATGAGCAGTTCTTC	CASSEYNSYNEQFF
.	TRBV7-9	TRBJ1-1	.	TGTGCCAGCAGCTTAGTCGCAGGGTCCACTGAAGCTTTCTTT	CASSLVAGSTEAFF
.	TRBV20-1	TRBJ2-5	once	TGCAGTGCTAGAGTCCAGACCCAGTACTTC	CSARVQTQYF
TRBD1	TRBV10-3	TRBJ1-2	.	TGTGCCATCAGTGAGTCGGATTCCGGGACAGGGGCCTTGAGTGGTTATGGCTACACCTTC	CAISESDSGTGALSGYGYTF
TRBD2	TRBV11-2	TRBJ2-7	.	TGTGCCAGCAGCTTAGTACTAGCGCAAGCCTACGAGCAGTACTTC	CASSLVLAQAYEQYF
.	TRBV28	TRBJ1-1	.	TGTGCCAGCAGTTTGGGGGGCGCGGTGACTGAAGCTTTCTTT	CASSLGGAVTEAFF
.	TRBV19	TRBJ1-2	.	TGTGCCAGTAGTATAGAACGGCTGGACATTCCGAATGGCTACACCTTC	CASSIERLDIPNGYTF